The 6 T cell receptor beta chains below all came from one sample that was sequenced in a study of blood T cell repertoires in COVID-19. The assay was immunoSEQ multiplex PCR, and TCRdb's table has in-frame clones only and misses some. Found here are about 270,000 clones, approximately 89% of them singletons; the top ten hold approximately 9.7%. Sequencing used peripheral blood. Source of these receptors: a man aged 35 to 55 with active or convalescent COVID-19.

This clone came up a few times. V gene TRBV6-5 combines with J gene TRBJ1-4, with D hard to call. The CDR3 has 13 residues. The germline V gene encodes CDR1 MNHEY and CDR2 SVGAGI. V was cut by 5 bases and J by 8 bases, with 12 bases left in between. This CDR3 is CASSPQSREKLFF. The CDR3 nucleotides are TGTGCCAGCAGTCCCCAAAGTCGGGAAAAACTGTTTTTT.

The V and J genes are TRBV28 and TRBJ1-2; D unclear. Germline-derived CDR1 and CDR2 are MDHEN and SYDVKM. The CDR3 is 14 amino acids. V lost 2 bases to trimming and J lost 5 bases, with 12 bases between them. The CDR3 protein is CASSLGPNLYGYTF. The CDR3 DNA reads as TGTGCCAGCAGTTTAGGTCCGAACTTATATGGCTACACCTTC.

The V call is TRBV16, the J call TRBJ1-1, with a possible D match to TRBD1 (5 bases). The CDR3 extends over 12 amino acids. V gave up 2 bases and J gave up 10 bases, with 11 bases separating them. Germline lookup yields CDR1 KGHSY and CDR2 FQNENV. The CDR3 region is CASSQGRGGAFF. In nucleotides, the CDR3 is TGTGCCAGCAGCCAAGGGAGGGGTGGAGCTTTCTTT.

The sample holds one count of this clone. The chain recombines TRBV18 with TRBJ2-2, with 8 bases aligning to TRBD2. This CDR3 contains 16 residues. The germline V gene encodes CDR1 KGHSH and CDR2 LQKENI. With 6 bases clipped from V and 0 bases from J, the junction kept 6 bases outside the gene matches. The CDR3, as DNA: TGTGCCAGCTCTCTCAAGCGGGAGTCGAACACCGGGGAGCTGTTTTTT. Translating it yields CASSLKRESNTGELFF.

The chain uses TRBV5-4 and TRBJ1-1, with 7 bases fitting TRBD1. The CDR3 sequence is 13 residues long. From germline, CDR1 is SGHNT and CDR2 YYREEE (reference sequence). Trimming at V came to 4 bases and at J to 3 bases, leaving 3 bases not matched to a gene. Here the CDR3 reads CASSTGQDTEAFF. Written as DNA, the CDR3 is TGTGCCAGCAGCACAGGACAGGACACTGAAGCTTTCTTT. The whole variable domain, filled in from reference TRBV5-4 and TRBJ1-1, reads ETGVTQSPTHLIKTRGQQVTLRCSSQSGHNTVSWYQQALGQGPQFIFQYYREEENGRGNFPPRFSGLQFPNYSSELNVNALELDDSALYLCASSTGQDTEAFFGQGTRLTVV.

This chain links TRBV24-1 with TRBJ2-3; maybe TRBD2 (5 bases). The germline V and J ends were trimmed by 9 bases and 5 bases, with 14 bases remaining between them. Per germline, CDR1 KGHDR and CDR2 SFDVKD. The CDR3 extends over 13 amino acids. The CDR3 DNA reads as TGTGCCACCGAGAGCGGCTACCGAGATACGCAGTATTTT. Its protein product is CATESGYRDTQYF.